What follows is one T cell receptor (beta chain) and its context. Its antigen is as yet unknown. Germline assignment: CDR1 SGHDN and CDR2 FVKESK. Trimming left V 4 bases short and J 6 bases short, with 13 bases between. The CDR3 sequence is 14 residues long. Sequencing was performed with immunoSEQ multiplex PCR; in TCRdb, only in-frame clones are kept and a portion is missing. This repertoire shows tens of thousands of clones, about 84% found once; its top ten account for more than 2.5%. This sample is drawn from a study of OX40 agonist ivuxolimab in advanced cancers. The study's findings and limits: Also present in some nonresponders was a low level of normalized T-cell clonal expansion. On average, a greater number of expanded clones characterised CD8+ T cells relative to CD4+.

The chain couples TRBV14 to TRBJ1-5, with D uncertain. This TCR came from an adult with an advanced solid tumor such as melanoma, head and neck, liver or kidney cancer. The starting material was CD4+ or CD8+ T cells sorted from blood, obtained in a trial of the OX40 agonist ivuxolimab. CDR3 protein: CASSPTGWGQPQHF. The CDR3, as DNA: TGTGCCAGCAGCCCAACGGGGTGGGGTCAGCCCCAGCATTTT.